This TCR beta chain was sequenced in a study of early stage breast cancer tumors. Broader study findings: Most shared enriched TCRB sequences were commonly generated ones. In 14 of 16 patients, blood comparison separated tumor from normal breast.

This clone was picked up one time. Its antigen is unidentified. Profiling relied on immunoSEQ multiplex PCR, and the TCRdb table lists in-frame clones only, not all of them. The table shows roughly 20,000 clones, with around 83% occurring only once. The CDR3 extends over 14 amino acids. The V segment lost 4 bases and the J segment 4 bases; nucleotides outside the gene matches: 3. Germline V lookup: CDR1 SEHNR, CDR2 FQNEAQ (reference sequence). This chain uses TRBV7-9 with TRBJ1-5; TRBD1 agrees at 8 bases. This sequence originates from a person between 65 and 79 years old with breast cancer. Input material: blood. CDR3 nucleotide sequence: TGTGCCAGCAGCTCGGACAGGGTTAATCAGCCCCAGCATTTT. Translated: CASSSDRVNQPQHF. The whole variable domain, filled in from reference TRBV7-9 and TRBJ1-5, reads DTGVSQNPRHKITKRGQNVTFRCDPISEHNRLYWYRQTLGQGPEFLTYFQNEAQLEKSRLLSDRFSAERPKGSFSTLEIQRTEQGDSAMYLCASSSDRVNQPQHFGDGTRLSIL.